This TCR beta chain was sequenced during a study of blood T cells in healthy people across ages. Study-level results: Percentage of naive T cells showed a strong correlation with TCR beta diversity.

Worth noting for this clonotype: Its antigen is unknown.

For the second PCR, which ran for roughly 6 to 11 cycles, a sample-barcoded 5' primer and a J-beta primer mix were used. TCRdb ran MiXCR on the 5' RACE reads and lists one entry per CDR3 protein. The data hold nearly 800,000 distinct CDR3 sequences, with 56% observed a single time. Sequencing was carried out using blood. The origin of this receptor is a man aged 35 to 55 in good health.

DNA of the CDR3: TGTGCCAGCAGGGCACTAGCGGGAGGGCCAGAGACCCAGTACTTC. Its protein product is CASRALAGGPETQYF. This chain connects TRBV12-3 or TRBV12-4 to TRBJ2-5, with TRBD2 identical over 13 bases. The CDR3 consists of 15 residues. Unmatched junction bases numbered 5, after V lost 6 bases and J lost 4 bases.